This T cell receptor beta chain was recorded in a study of resident and recirculating memory T cells in vitiligo. CDR3 length equals 17 residues. V trimming: 10 bases; J trimming: 0 bases; junction bases outside the gene matches: 17. Method: immunoSEQ multiplex PCR; TCRdb's copy keeps in-frame clones and lacks some. Of 40,000 to 45,000 clones listed, around nine tenths are singletons. V gene TRBV23-1 combines with J gene TRBJ2-7; TRBD1 agrees at 8 bases. TRBV23-1 is an ORF for which the function is uncertain. The receptor was derived from a male donor with vitiligo. Sample: blood. The CDR3 here is CATYRTGRWGSSYEQYF. In DNA, the CDR3 is TGCGCCACCTATAGGACAGGGAGGTGGGGAAGCTCCTACGAGCAGTACTTC.